Shown below are 5 T cell receptor beta chains from a single sample sequenced in a study of CD8 T cells in Susac syndrome. RNA totalling about 0.45 to 1 ug underwent reverse transcription with random hexamers. Each CDR3 protein is one row after TCRdb ran MiXCR on the immunoSEQ multiplex PCR reads. This sample has 150,000 or so distinct CDR3 sequences, with approximately 93% found just once. The specimen sequenced was CD4+ T cells from PBMCs. These TCRs come from a human donor with multiple sclerosis.

V and J are TRBV5-1 and TRBJ2-7, with a tentative D call TRBD2 (6 bases). V gave up 2 bases and J gave up 0 bases, with 18 bases separating them. CDR1 and CDR2 (germline): SGHRS, YFSETQ. This CDR3 is 17 amino acids long. Here the CDR3 reads CASSFALLGGSSYEQYF. CDR3 DNA: TGCGCCAGCAGCTTTGCCCTACTTGGGGGGTCCTCCTACGAGCAGTACTTC.

The chain recombines TRBV7-2 with TRBJ2-3; a weak D match, TRBD1 (6 bases). The V end was cut by 4 bases, the J end by 2 bases, with 16 bases between. Germline V gene data show CDR1 as SGHTA and CDR2 as FQGNSA. This CDR3 spans 16 amino acids. CDR3 residues: CASSSRGTDNTDTQYF. As DNA, the CDR3 is TGTGCCAGCAGCTCTAGGGGGACGGATAACACAGATACGCAGTATTTT. Based on the CDR3 plus reference TRBV7-2 and TRBJ2-3, the full variable domain is GAGVSQSPSNKVTEKGKDVELRCDPISGHTALYWYRQSLGQGLEFLIYFQGNSAPDKSGLPSDRFSAERTGGSVSTLTIQRTQQEDSAVYLCASSSRGTDNTDTQYFGPGTRLTVL.

The chain joins TRBV20-1 to TRBJ2-3; no clear D. Germline V gene sequence: CDR1 DFQATT, CDR2 SNEGSKA (reference sequence). V was shortened by 5 bases and J by 4 bases, with 25 bases between the two germline ends. The CDR3 runs 17 residues. The CDR3 protein is CSAPALTVVSGADTQYF. The CDR3 coding sequence is TGCAGTGCTCCTGCACTGACCGTCGTGTCCGGCGCAGATACGCAGTATTTT.

DNA for the CDR3: TGTGCCAGCAGCCCAACCCTAGGGGCAGATACGCAGTATTTT. It yields the protein CASSPTLGADTQYF. The chain employs TRBV7-3 and TRBJ2-3, with D possibly matching TRBD1 (5 bases). CDR1 is SGHTA and CDR2 is FQGTGA in the germline V gene. There are 14 residues in the CDR3. Trimming stripped 5 bases from V and 4 bases from J, with 13 bases between. Combining the CDR3 with reference TRBV7-3 and TRBJ2-3 gives the whole variable domain GAGVSQTPSNKVTEKGKYVELRCDPISGHTALYWYRQSLGQGPEFLIYFQGTGAADDSGLPNDRFFAVRPEGSVSTLKIQRTERGDSAVYLCASSPTLGADTQYFGPGTRLTVL.

This rearrangement joins TRBV5-4 to TRBJ2-2, with 7 bases that match TRBD1. Germline V lookup: CDR1 SGHNT, CDR2 YYREEE (reference sequence). J gave up 8 bases and V 0 bases, and 10 bases lay outside the gene matches. The CDR3 contains 16 residues. The CDR3 nucleotides read TGTGCCAGCAGCTTGGCGGGACAGTTGGTCCTAGGGGAGCTGTTTTTT. Translation gives CASSLAGQLVLGELFF.